Below, 29 T cell receptor beta chains from the same sample are listed, as sequenced in a study of cytomegalovirus exposure and HLA in healthy donors. The repertoire was sequenced with immunoSEQ multiplex PCR; TCRdb's copy has only in-frame clones and lacks some. Of 80,000 to 100,000 clones detected, roughly 90% appear once; the ten largest clones hold about 1.9%. Sequencing was performed on PBMCs. These TCRs come from a man aged 25 to 40 in good health and CMV-seronegative.

This chain connects TRBV30 to TRBJ1-3; no clear D gene. V was shortened by 0 bases and J by 0 bases, with 9 bases between the two germline ends. CDR1 GTSNPN and CDR2 SVGIG come from the germline V gene (reference sequence). The length of the CDR3 is 15 residues. This CDR3 reads CAWSVRSRSGNTIYF. Here the CDR3 DNA reads TGTGCCTGGAGTGTAAGGAGTCGCTCTGGAAACACCATATATTTT.

This chain's CDR3 is CASSIEDRGINEQYF. CDR3 DNA sequence: TGTGCCAGTAGTATCGAGGACAGGGGGATAAACGAGCAGTACTTC. V usage is TRBV19 and J usage is TRBJ2-7; TRBD1 aligns across 10 bases. Germline lookup yields CDR1 LNHDA and CDR2 SQIVND (reference sequence). Unmatched junction bases numbered 7, after V lost 3 bases and J lost 5 bases. The CDR3 is made up of 15 amino acids.

The genes are TRBV30 and TRBJ2-5, with D possibly TRBD2 on 6 matching bases. Trimming removed 5 bases from V and 2 bases from J, with 12 bases in between. The CDR3 loop spans 13 amino acids. CDR1 is GTSNPN and CDR2 is SVGIG in the germline V gene (reference sequence). CDR3 protein: CAWGSSGQETQYF. In DNA form, the CDR3 reads TGTGCCTGGGGAAGTAGCGGACAAGAGACCCAGTACTTC.

The chain employs TRBV6-5 and TRBJ2-1; D is uncertain. The CDR3 extends over 14 amino acids. Per germline, CDR1 MNHEY and CDR2 SVGAGI. V was cut by 2 bases and J by 9 bases, with 14 bases left in between. The CDR3 bases are TGTGCCAGCAGTTACCTTGTTTCCGGTCGTGAGCAGTTCTTC. As protein: CASSYLVSGREQFF.

This chain links TRBV4-1 with TRBJ1-1; D is unclear. The germline V gene has CDR1 MGHRA and CDR2 YSYEKL. Trimming cost V 4 bases and J 6 bases, with 15 bases left between them. The CDR3 spans 14 residues. The CDR3 coding sequence is TGCGCCAGCAGCCCTAGAAACCAAGGCGCTGAAGCTTTCTTT. Its protein is CASSPRNQGAEAFF.

The rearrangement joins TRBV9 to TRBJ2-6, with 10 positions matching TRBD1. This CDR3 spans 21 amino acids. CDR1 and CDR2 (germline): SGDLS, YYNGEE. J was trimmed by 0 bases and V by 0 bases; bases with no gene match: 12. CDR3 DNA: TGTGCCAGCAGCGTAGCCTCTCCCGGACAGGGGGTCAACTCTGGGGCCAACGTCCTGACTTTC. It translates to CASSVASPGQGVNSGANVLTF.

The chain recombines TRBV2 with TRBJ2-7, with 9 bases that match TRBD2. Germline V gene data show CDR1 as SNHLY and CDR2 as FYNNEI. V shed 7 bases, J shed 7 bases, and the junction held 8 bases outside the gene matches. The CDR3 runs 13 residues. The CDR3 protein is CASTAGGIWEQYF. The CDR3 DNA reads TGTGCCAGCACCGCGGGGGGGATATGGGAGCAGTACTTC.

Only a few counts were recorded for this clone. CDR3 DNA: TGCAGCGTTGTGAAGATCGGAGGGAACTACGAGCAGTACTTC. This sequence encodes CSVVKIGGNYEQYF. The V and J genes are TRBV29-1 and TRBJ2-7; D may be TRBD2 (6 bases). V lost 4 bases, J lost 3 bases, and 16 bases lay in between. The CDR3 spans 14 residues. Germline assignment: CDR1 SQVTM and CDR2 ANQGSEA.

V and J are TRBV10-3 and TRBJ2-1; 10 bases are a match to TRBD1. The CDR3 length is 13 residues. V lost 8 bases and J lost 8; bases outside the gene matches: 6. Germline assignment: CDR1 ENHRY and CDR2 SYGVKD. The CDR3 loop is CAIGTGAYDEQFF. For the CDR3, the DNA is TGTGCCATCGGGACAGGGGCATACGATGAGCAGTTCTTC.

This sequence joins TRBV5-6 and TRBJ1-2; 9 bases are shared with TRBD1. V lost 0 bases, J lost 3 bases, and 6 bases stayed unmatched. The CDR3 is 16 residues long. CDR1 and CDR2 (germline): SGHDT, YYEEEE. The DNA for the CDR3 is TGTGCCAGCAGCTTGGGTATACAGGGGGCTGACTATGGCTACACCTTC. It yields the protein CASSLGIQGADYGYTF.

This clone appeared a single time. The V call is TRBV27, the J call TRBJ1-1, with D tentatively TRBD1 (6 bases). The V and J ends lost 2 bases and 2 bases respectively, with 9 bases between them. CDR1 and CDR2 (germline): MNHEY, SMNVEV (reference sequence). The CDR3 has 14 amino acids. CDR3 DNA: TGTGCCAGCAGTTTAGCGGACAGAAACACTGAAGCTTTCTTT. Encoded protein: CASSLADRNTEAFF.

A single count supports this clone. The genes are TRBV28 and TRBJ1-3; a weak D match, TRBD1 (6 bases). The CDR3 spans 16 residues. V lost 5 bases and J lost 6, with 20 bases in between. CDR1 and CDR2 from the germline V gene are MDHEN and SYDVKM. The CDR3 here is CASSPSVGGKLNTIYF. As DNA, the CDR3 is TGTGCCAGCAGTCCCTCCGTAGGGGGAAAGCTAAACACCATATATTTT.

The chain employs TRBV5-1 and TRBJ2-1, with a tentative D call TRBD1 (5 bases). The CDR3 covers 15 residues. Per the germline V gene, CDR1 is SGHRS and CDR2 is YFSETQ. The ends were cut back, 0 bases at V and 9 bases at J, with 16 bases in the middle. CDR3 coding DNA: TGCGCCAGCAGCTTGGGACAGATAACAACTGGTGAGCAGTTCTTC. Protein product: CASSLGQITTGEQFF.

The genes are TRBV7-9 and TRBJ1-1, with 9 bases matching TRBD1. CDR3 length equals 15 residues. Germline CDR1 reads SEHNR; CDR2 reads FQNEAQ (reference sequence). V gave up 1 base and J gave up 4 bases; unmatched junction bases: 4. The chain's CDR3 is CASSLGDRDITEAFF. CDR3 sequence (DNA): TGTGCCAGCAGCTTAGGGGACAGGGATATCACTGAAGCTTTCTTT.

This chain links TRBV15 with TRBJ2-3, with D possibly being TRBD2 (5 bases). Germline CDR1 is LNHNV and CDR2 is YYDKDF (reference sequence). This CDR3 is 14 amino acids long. V lost 6 bases and J lost 2, with 12 bases in between. CDR3 amino acids: CATRRAEFTDTQYF. The CDR3 coding sequence is TGTGCCACCAGGCGAGCGGAGTTCACAGATACGCAGTATTTT.

The gene calls are TRBV7-2 and TRBJ1-6; the D is unclear. This CDR3 has 19 residues. Between the trimmed V and J ends, which lost 1 base and 0 bases, there was a span of 16 bases. Germline loops: CDR1 SGHTA, CDR2 FQGNSA. CDR3 sequence reads: CASSLVPRTRSSYNSPLHF. The CDR3 DNA is TGTGCCAGCAGCTTAGTTCCACGAACTAGGAGCTCCTATAATTCACCCCTCCACTTT.

This chain joins TRBV28 and TRBJ2-1; 14 nucleotides align to TRBD2. CDR1 is MDHEN and CDR2 is SYDVKM in the germline V gene. The CDR3 covers 17 residues. V trimming: 5 bases; J trimming: 6 bases; junction bases outside the gene matches: 9. Here the CDR3 reads CASSPAPGLAGANEQFF. CDR3 nucleotide sequence: TGTGCCAGCAGTCCAGCACCGGGACTAGCGGGGGCCAATGAGCAGTTCTTC.

V gene TRBV11-2 combines with J gene TRBJ2-3; D perhaps matches TRBD2 (6 bases). This CDR3 contains 16 residues. Trimming shortened V by 1 base and J by 2 bases, and 13 bases separated the two germline ends. In germline, CDR1 is SGHAT, CDR2 FQNNGV. The CDR3 spells CASSLGAGPDTDTQYF. In nucleotides, the CDR3 is TGTGCCAGCAGCTTAGGTGCGGGGCCGGACACAGATACGCAGTATTTT.

The sample holds one count of this clone. The chain carries TRBV5-1 and TRBJ2-3; 8 positions agree with TRBD2. CDR1 is SGHRS and CDR2 is YFSETQ in the germline V gene. The CDR3 covers 15 residues. Trimming took 7 bases from V and 5 from J; bases not matched to a gene: 12. The CDR3 is CASEGSGRPKDTQYF. CDR3 nucleotides: TGCGCCAGCGAGGGAAGCGGGAGACCGAAAGATACGCAGTATTTT.

V gene TRBV9 combines with J gene TRBJ2-1; 11 bases are a match to TRBD2. Germline values: CDR1 SGDLS, CDR2 YYNGEE. This CDR3 spans 16 amino acids. The junction had 8 bases not matched to a gene; V was cut back by 7 bases and J by 2 bases. The CDR3 protein is CASPKPSGRTYNEQFF. The DNA of the CDR3 is TGTGCCAGCCCCAAACCTAGCGGGAGGACCTACAATGAGCAGTTCTTC.

The rearrangement uses TRBV7-2 and TRBJ2-7; TRBD2 might be the D (7 bases). Trimming took off 10 bases at V and 6 bases at J, with 22 bases between the two ends. The germline gives CDR1 SGHTA, CDR2 FQGNSA. The CDR3 contains 14 residues. The CDR3 DNA reads as TGTGCCACCAACTGGGGGGGGGCCTCAGGCGAGCAGTACTTC. Protein product: CATNWGGASGEQYF.

The J gene is TRBJ2-7, the V gene TRBV10-2, with 8 bases aligning to TRBD1. Trimming cost V 6 bases and J 3 bases; bases outside gene matches: 4. This CDR3 region has 13 residues. From germline, CDR1 is WSHSY and CDR2 SAAADI. CDR3 sequence reads: CASRPGQGYEQYF. The CDR3 nucleotides are TGCGCCAGCAGGCCCGGACAGGGCTACGAGCAGTACTTC.

The chain couples TRBV5-6 to TRBJ1-1; D possibly corresponds to TRBD1 (6 bases). CDR1 and CDR2 (germline): SGHDT, YYEEEE. There are 15 residues in the CDR3. V lost 2 bases and J lost 3, with 14 bases in between. Here the CDR3 DNA reads TGTGCCAGCAGCTTAACCCTAAGACAGGACACTGAAGCTTTCTTT. Amino acid sequence: CASSLTLRQDTEAFF.

The chain carries TRBV29-1 and TRBJ2-3; 16 bases line up with TRBD2. CDR3 length: 17 amino acids. The junction had 10 bases not matched to a gene; V was cut back by 6 bases and J by 4 bases. Germline CDR1 and CDR2: SQVTM and ANQGSEA. The CDR3 spells CSVAPLGLAGGPDTQYF. The CDR3 DNA is TGCAGCGTCGCACCCCTGGGACTAGCGGGAGGGCCAGATACGCAGTATTTT.

The genes are TRBV27 and TRBJ2-1; D perhaps matches TRBD2 (6 bases). Germline loops: CDR1 MNHEY, CDR2 SMNVEV (reference sequence). The CDR3 loop spans 15 amino acids. V was cut by 5 bases and J by 1 base, with 12 bases left in between. Here the CDR3 reads CASSIARGSYNEQFF. CDR3 in DNA: TGTGCCAGCAGTATAGCGCGGGGATCCTACAATGAGCAGTTCTTC.

The chain has TRBV30 and TRBJ2-7; possibly TRBD1 for D (5 bases). CDR1 is GTSNPN, CDR2 SVGIG, per germline (reference sequence). The CDR3 spans 13 residues. V was clipped by 0 bases and J by 3 bases, with 9 bases between them. CDR3 DNA: TGTGCCTGGAGTGTATGGGGCAGCTACGAGCAGTACTTC. Residues: CAWSVWGSYEQYF.

The V and J genes are TRBV18 and TRBJ2-1, with 9 positions matching TRBD1. V gave up 1 base and J gave up 8 bases; unmatched junction bases: 3. The CDR3 sequence is 14 residues long. Germline V gene data show CDR1 as KGHSH and CDR2 as LQKENI. The CDR3 nucleotides are TGTGCCAGCTCACCACGGGACAGGGTGGATGAGCAGTTCTTC. This translates into CASSPRDRVDEQFF.

The chain is built from TRBV7-8 and TRBJ1-1, with a weak D call TRBD1 (6 bases). Trimming cost V 8 bases and J 5 bases, with 15 bases left between them. The germline gives CDR1 SGHVS, CDR2 FQNEAQ. The CDR3 has 13 amino acids. Here the CDR3 DNA reads TGTGCCAGCCTACAGGGCTGGCTAACTGAAGCTTTCTTT. Encoded protein: CASLQGWLTEAFF. Supplemented by reference TRBV7-8 and TRBJ1-1, the full variable domain reads GAGVSQSPRYKVAKRGQDVALRCDPISGHVSLFWYQQALGQGPEFLTYFQNEAQLDKSGLPSDRFFAERPEGSVSTLKIQRTQQEDSAVYLCASLQGWLTEAFFGQGTRLTVV.

V usage is TRBV7-9 and J usage is TRBJ1-4; 8 bases align to TRBD1. This CDR3 region has 19 residues. The V segment lost 0 bases and the J segment 0 bases; nucleotides outside the gene matches: 9. The germline CDR1 and CDR2 sequences are SEHNR and FQNEAQ (reference sequence). Written as DNA, the CDR3 is TGTGCCAGCAGCTTAGCGAAACAGGGGGTAGCTTCAACTAATGAAAAACTGTTTTTT. It yields the protein CASSLAKQGVASTNEKLFF.